The 10 T cell receptor beta chains reported below all come from one sample, sequenced in a study of cytomegalovirus exposure and HLA in healthy donors (dated by TCRdb to 2016 to 2017). The library came from the immunoSEQ multiplex PCR assay. For the multiplex PCR, a mixture combining 60 forward primers for TCR Vbeta segments and 13 reverse primers for TCR Jbeta segments was used. Entries here come from immuneACCESS through TCRdb and include only in-frame sequences with V and J called. Some clones fail to appear in such tables; in the studies checked, an unresolved V gene covers under half of the shortfall, and the cause of the remainder is unknown. The sample table holds some 210,000 clones, of which about four fifths were seen once. Together, the top ten hold roughly 10% of the sample. The source material was PBMCs. The receptors here all came from a woman in her 50s in good health and CMV-seropositive.

The CDR3 DNA reads as TGTGCCACCAGCTCGACGAGGGACCAAGAGACCCAGTACTTC. Its protein product is CATSSTRDQETQYF. This sequence joins TRBV15 and TRBJ2-5; D perhaps matches TRBD2 (5 bases). Germline V gene lookup returns CDR1 LNHNV and CDR2 YYDKDF (reference sequence). The CDR3 is made up of 14 amino acids. The V end was cut by 5 bases, the J end by 0 bases, with 10 bases between.

The J gene is TRBJ1-6, the V gene TRBV5-3, with D unresolved. TRBV5-3 carries the ORF label, with uncertain function. This CDR3 is built from 16 residues. V was clipped by 6 bases and J by 8 bases, with 21 bases between them. The DNA of the CDR3 is TGTGCCAGAACCCAGGTTACCCTCCTCCGTTATTCACCCCTCCACTTT. Amino acids: CARTQVTLLRYSPLHF.

Comments on this clone: One junction end does not reproduce the germline sequence, and a read error may be involved. The V call is TRBV9, the J call TRBJ2-1; 7 bases match TRBD1. The CDR3 consists of 12 residues. In germline, CDR1 is SGDLS, CDR2 YYNGEE. The CDR3 reads CAGRSTGAEQFF. CDR3 bases: TGTGCCGGCAGGTCAACAGGGGCCGAGCAGTTCTTC.

The chain carries TRBV7-3 and TRBJ2-2; no reliable D call. Germline CDR1 is SGHTA and CDR2 is FQGTGA. With 3 bases removed from V and 0 bases from J, the gap between germline ends came to 11 bases. This CDR3 comprises 16 residues. The CDR3 loop is CASSFLPRPNTGELFF. The CDR3 region has the DNA TGTGCCAGCAGCTTCTTGCCCAGGCCGAACACCGGGGAGCTGTTTTTT.

This chain links TRBV28 with TRBJ2-7, with 8 nucleotides matching TRBD1. CDR1 is MDHEN, CDR2 SYDVKM, per germline. This CDR3 contains 15 residues. Trimming took 6 bases from V and 6 from J; bases not matched to a gene: 13. CDR3 DNA sequence: TGTGCCAGCAGGGACCGGGACAGGCCCTCGGGCGAGCAGTACTTC. It specifies CASRDRDRPSGEQYF.

This chain uses TRBV19 with TRBJ1-1; D remains unclear. From germline, CDR1 is LNHDA and CDR2 SQIVND (reference sequence). V was cut by 6 bases and J by 4 bases, with 9 bases left in between. The CDR3 has 12 residues. CDR3 bases: TGTGCCAGTAGCCATGGTAGCACTGAAGCTTTCTTT. It is translated as CASSHGSTEAFF.

The V and J genes are TRBV5-4 and TRBJ1-2, with unresolved D. The V end lost 5 bases, the J end lost 0 bases, and 8 bases lay between the germline ends. This CDR3 region has 13 residues. CDR1 is SGHNT and CDR2 is YYREEE in the germline V gene (reference sequence). The CDR3 DNA is TGTGCCAGCAGTCATGACACTAACTATGGCTACACCTTC. It specifies CASSHDTNYGYTF.

The rearrangement joins TRBV10-3 to TRBJ1-1; D gene uncertain. V was pared by 7 bases and J by 6 bases, with 12 bases between. The length of the CDR3 is 12 residues. CDR1 and CDR2 from the germline V gene are ENHRY and SYGVKD. In DNA form, the CDR3 reads TGTGCCATCAAGGCGGGGTCTTCTGAAGCTTTCTTT. As protein: CAIKAGSSEAFF.

The rearrangement joins TRBV10-3 to TRBJ1-1, with TRBD1 as a possible D gene (5 bases). The CDR3 has 13 residues. CDR1 and CDR2 from the germline V gene are ENHRY and SYGVKD. V shed 7 bases and J shed 4 bases, with 13 bases lying between them. The DNA for the CDR3 is TGTGCCATCAACGGGCAGGGAGGCACTGAAGCTTTCTTT. It translates to CAINGQGGTEAFF.

This rearrangement joins TRBV28 to TRBJ1-5; TRBD1 matches 8 bases. The CDR3 contains 16 residues. V shed 1 base and J 3 bases; nucleotides not matched to a gene: 5. The germline gives CDR1 MDHEN, CDR2 SYDVKM. The CDR3 nucleotides are TGTGCCAGCAGTTTATTCAGGGGGCCTGACAATCAGCCCCAGCATTTT. It translates to CASSLFRGPDNQPQHF.